The text below deals with one T cell receptor beta chain. The sample is drawn from a study of blood T cell repertoires in COVID-19. Sequencing was performed with immunoSEQ multiplex PCR; in TCRdb, only in-frame clones are kept and a portion is missing. The table records some 670,000 clones, about nine tenths of them present only once. The receptor was derived from a woman aged 18 to 35 with acute or convalescent COVID-19. Sample: peripheral blood.

Here the CDR3 reads CAITGTGNNEQFF. The CDR3 bases are TGTGCCATTACTGGGACAGGGAACAATGAGCAGTTCTTC. The chain recombines TRBV24-1 with TRBJ2-1, with 9 bases lining up with TRBD1. This CDR3 is 13 amino acids long. The J segment lost 5 bases and the V segment lost 11 bases, leaving 6 bases of the junction unmatched. Germline loops: CDR1 KGHDR, CDR2 SFDVKD.